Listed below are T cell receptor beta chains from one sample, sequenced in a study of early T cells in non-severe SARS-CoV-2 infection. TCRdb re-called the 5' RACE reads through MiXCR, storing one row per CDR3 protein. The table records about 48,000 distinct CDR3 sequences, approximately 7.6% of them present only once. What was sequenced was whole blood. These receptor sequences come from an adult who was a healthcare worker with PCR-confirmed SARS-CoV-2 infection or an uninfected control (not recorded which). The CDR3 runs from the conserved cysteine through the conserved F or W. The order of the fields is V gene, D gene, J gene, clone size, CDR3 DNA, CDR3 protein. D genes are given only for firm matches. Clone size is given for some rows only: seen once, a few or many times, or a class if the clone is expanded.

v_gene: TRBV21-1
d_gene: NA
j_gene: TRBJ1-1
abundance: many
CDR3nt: TGTGCCAGCAGCAAACCAGGGACAGAGAACACTGAAGCTTTCTTT
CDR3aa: CASSKPGTENTEAFF

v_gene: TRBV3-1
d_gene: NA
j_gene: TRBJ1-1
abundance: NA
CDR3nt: TGTGCCAGCAGCCAAATAGGCAGGGGAGACACTGAAGCTTTCTTT
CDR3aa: CASSQIGRGDTEAFF

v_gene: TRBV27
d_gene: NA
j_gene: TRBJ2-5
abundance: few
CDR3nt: TGTGCCAGCAGTTTGTGGGGAGCGTCAGAGACCCAGTACTTC
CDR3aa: CASSLWGASETQYF

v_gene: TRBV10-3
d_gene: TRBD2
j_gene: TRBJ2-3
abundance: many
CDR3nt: TGTGCCATCAGTGAGACTAGCGGGGGGGAAGATACGCAGTATTTT
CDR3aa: CAISETSGGEDTQYF

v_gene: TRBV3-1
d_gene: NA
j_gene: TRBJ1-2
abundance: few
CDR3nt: TGTGCCAGCAGCCAAGGGGTTGGGGGCGCCGCCTATGGCTACACCTTC
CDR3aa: CASSQGVGGAAYGYTF

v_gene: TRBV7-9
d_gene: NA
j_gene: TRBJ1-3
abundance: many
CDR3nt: TGTGCCAGCAGCCCCTCCTTAGAGTCCGGAAACACCATATATTTT
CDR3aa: CASSPSLESGNTIYF

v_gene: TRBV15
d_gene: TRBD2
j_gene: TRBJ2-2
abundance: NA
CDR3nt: TGTGCCACCGGGGGGGCGAACACCGGGGAGCTGTTTTTT
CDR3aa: CATGGANTGELFF

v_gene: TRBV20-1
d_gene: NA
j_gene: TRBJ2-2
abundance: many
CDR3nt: TGCAGTGCTAGAGGCGGTAGTGGCGGGGAGCTGTTTTTT
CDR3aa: CSARGGSGGELFF

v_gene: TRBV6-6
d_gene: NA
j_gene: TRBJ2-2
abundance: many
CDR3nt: TGTGCCAGCGTTCGGGACGGCGCGAACACCGGGGAGCTGTTTTTT
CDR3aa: CASVRDGANTGELFF

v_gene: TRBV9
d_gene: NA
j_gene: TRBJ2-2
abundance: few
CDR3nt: TGTGCCAGCAGCGCTTTGCCCAGCGGCACCGGGGAGCTGTTTTTT
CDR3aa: CASSALPSGTGELFF

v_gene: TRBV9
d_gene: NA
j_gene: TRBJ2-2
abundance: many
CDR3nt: TGTGCCAGCAGCTCCCATCCCGACACCGGGGAGCTGTTTTTT
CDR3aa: CASSSHPDTGELFF

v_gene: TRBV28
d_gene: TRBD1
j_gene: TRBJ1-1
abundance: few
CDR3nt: TGTGCCAGCAGTTCGGCAGGGGGGAACACTGAAGCTTTCTTT
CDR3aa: CASSSAGGNTEAFF

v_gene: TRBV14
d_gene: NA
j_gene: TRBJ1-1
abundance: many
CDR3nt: TGTGCCAGCAGCCAAGCCGAGGGGCGGGGGTTGTTCACTGAAGCTTTCTTT
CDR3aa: CASSQAEGRGLFTEAFF

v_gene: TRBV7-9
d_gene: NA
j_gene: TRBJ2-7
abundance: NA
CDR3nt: TGTGCCAGCAGGGCGGGGTCTAGCTCCTACGAGCAGTACTTC
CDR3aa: CASRAGSSSYEQYF

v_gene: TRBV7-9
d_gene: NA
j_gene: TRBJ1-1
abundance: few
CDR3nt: TGTGCCAGCAGCATAGGACAGTTCACTGAAGCTTTCTTT
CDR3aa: CASSIGQFTEAFF

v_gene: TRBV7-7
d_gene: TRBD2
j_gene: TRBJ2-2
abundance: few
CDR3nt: TGTGCCAGCAGCTCGGGACTAGCCAACACCGGGGAGCTGTTTTTT
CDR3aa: CASSSGLANTGELFF

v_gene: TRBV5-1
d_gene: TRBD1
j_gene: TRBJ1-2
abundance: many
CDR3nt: TGCGCCAGCAGCGTAGACAGGGGGAACTATGGCTACACCTTC
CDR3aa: CASSVDRGNYGYTF

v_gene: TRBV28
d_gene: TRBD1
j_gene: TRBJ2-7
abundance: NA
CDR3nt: TGTGCCAGCAGCTCGGGACAGGGTACCTACGAGCAGTACTTC
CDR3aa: CASSSGQGTYEQYF

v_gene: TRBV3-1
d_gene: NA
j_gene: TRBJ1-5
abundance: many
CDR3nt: TGTGCCAGCAGCCAAGATTGGGGGGGCTATGGCAATCAGCCCCAGCATTTT
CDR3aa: CASSQDWGGYGNQPQHF

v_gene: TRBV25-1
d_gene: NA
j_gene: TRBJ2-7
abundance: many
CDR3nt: TGTGCCAGCAGTGGTACAGGGTACGAGCAGTACTTC
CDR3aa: CASSGTGYEQYF

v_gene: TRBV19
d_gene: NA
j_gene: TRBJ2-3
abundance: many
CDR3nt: TGTGCCAGTAGTCTCAGCCTTTCCGACTCCCACACAGATACGCAGTATTTT
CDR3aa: CASSLSLSDSHTDTQYF

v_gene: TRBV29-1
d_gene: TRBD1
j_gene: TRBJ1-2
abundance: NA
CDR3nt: TGCAGCGTTGACAAGGACAGGGGAATAGGCTACACCTTC
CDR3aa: CSVDKDRGIGYTF

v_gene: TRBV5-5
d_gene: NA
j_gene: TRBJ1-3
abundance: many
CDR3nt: TGTGCCAGCAGCTTGGGACGTCTGTCTGGAAACACCATATATTTT
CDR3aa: CASSLGRLSGNTIYF

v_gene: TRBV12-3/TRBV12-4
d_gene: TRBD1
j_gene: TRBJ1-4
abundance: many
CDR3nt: TGTGCCAGCAGTTTAGAGAGGACAGGGGACTCCGAAAAACTGTTTTTT
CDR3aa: CASSLERTGDSEKLFF

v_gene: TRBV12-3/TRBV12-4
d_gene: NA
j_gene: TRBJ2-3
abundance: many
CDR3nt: TGTGCCAGCAATCCCCCCGGGGATACGCAGTATTTT
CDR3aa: CASNPPGDTQYF

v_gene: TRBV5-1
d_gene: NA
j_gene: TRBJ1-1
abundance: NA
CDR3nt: TGCGCCAGCAGCCCTCTTGCGGTCGACGCTGAAGCTTTCTTT
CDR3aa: CASSPLAVDAEAFF

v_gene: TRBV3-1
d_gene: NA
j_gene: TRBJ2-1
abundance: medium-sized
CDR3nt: TGTGCCAGCAGCCAAGATTTCCAGCCCTACAATGAGCAGTTCTTC
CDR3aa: CASSQDFQPYNEQFF